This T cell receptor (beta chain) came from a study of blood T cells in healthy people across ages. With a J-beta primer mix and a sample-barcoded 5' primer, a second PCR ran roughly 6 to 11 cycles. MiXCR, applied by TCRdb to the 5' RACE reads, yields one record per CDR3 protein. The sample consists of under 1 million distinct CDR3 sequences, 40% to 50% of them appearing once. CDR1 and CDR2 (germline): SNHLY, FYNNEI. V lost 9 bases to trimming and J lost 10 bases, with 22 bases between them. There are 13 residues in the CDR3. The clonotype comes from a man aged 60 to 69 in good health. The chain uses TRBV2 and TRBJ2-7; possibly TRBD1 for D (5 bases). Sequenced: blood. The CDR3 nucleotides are TGTGCCAGTAGTAAAGGCGCTTATGGGGCCCAGTACTTC. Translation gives CASSKGAYGAQYF.